The 28 T cell receptor beta chains below come from one sample, sequenced in a study of CD8 T cells in ankylosing spondylitis. Each CDR3 protein is one row after TCRdb ran MiXCR on the 5' RACE reads. The sample records around 250,000 distinct CDR3 sequences, roughly 10% being singletons. The material sequenced was blood, either unsorted or a sorted T cell fraction (not recorded which). Receptor source: a male donor with ankylosing spondylitis or in good health (not recorded which).

This clonotype appeared a single time. The chain recombines TRBV4-1 with TRBJ2-2; perhaps TRBD2 as D (5 bases). Germline V gene data show CDR1 as MGHRA and CDR2 as YSYEKL. V lost 1 base, J lost 0 bases, and 15 bases lay in between. CDR3 size: 18 residues. The CDR3 sequence is CASSQVLAAVANTGELFF. The CDR3 bases are TGCGCCAGCAGCCAAGTTCTAGCAGCGGTCGCGAACACCGGGGAGCTGTTTTTT.

This clonotype has at least ten counts. The chain couples TRBV5-5 to TRBJ1-1; a possible D gene is TRBD1 (5 bases). The CDR3 is made up of 14 amino acids. Looked up from germline, CDR1 is SGHKS and CDR2 is YYEKEE (reference sequence). V was clipped by 1 base and J by 3 bases, with 10 bases between them. CDR3 residues: CASSLQGMDTEAFF. In DNA, the CDR3 is TGTGCCAGCAGCTTGCAGGGAATGGACACTGAAGCTTTCTTT.

The J gene is TRBJ1-4, the V gene TRBV9, with D possibly TRBD1 on 5 matching bases. Germline CDR1 SGDLS, CDR2 YYNGEE. The germline V and J ends were trimmed by 0 bases and 7 bases, with 10 bases remaining between them. This CDR3 comprises 14 residues. In nucleotides, the CDR3 is TGTGCCAGCAGCGTAGCTTCCGGGGGTGAAAAACTGTTTTTT. Translating it yields CASSVASGGEKLFF. Using reference TRBV9 and TRBJ1-4 for the parts outside the CDR3, the full variable domain is DSGVTQTPKHLITATGQRVTLRCSPRSGDLSVYWYQQSLDQGLQFLIQYYNGEERAKGNILERFSAQQFPDLHSELNLSSLELGDSALYFCASSVASGGEKLFFGSGTQLSVL.

The rearrangement uses TRBV7-9 and TRBJ2-2; perhaps TRBD1 as D (5 bases). This CDR3 has 14 amino acids. The V end was cut by 5 bases, the J end by 7 bases, with 14 bases between. Per germline, CDR1 SEHNR and CDR2 FQNEAQ (reference sequence). Here the CDR3 DNA reads TGTGCCAGCAGCCCTTCAGGGTCGGACGGGGAGCTGTTTTTT. This sequence encodes CASSPSGSDGELFF.

This clonotype was seen many times. The chain employs TRBV4-2 and TRBJ2-1; 9 bases fit TRBD2. The CDR3 has 16 residues. With V trimmed by 2 bases and J by 2 bases, 4 bases remained unmatched. In germline, CDR1 is LGHNA, CDR2 YNFKEQ. CDR3 nucleotides: TGTGCCAGCAGCCAAAGGTCTAGCGGGACCTACAATGAGCAGTTCTTC. It is translated as CASSQRSSGTYNEQFF.

This clonotype appeared a few times. This chain links TRBV20-1 with TRBJ1-2; D remains unclear. V shed 4 bases and J shed 4 bases, with 10 bases lying between them. Looked up from germline, CDR1 is DFQATT and CDR2 is SNEGSKA (reference sequence). The CDR3 consists of 12 residues. The CDR3 loop is CSAKGESYGYTF. The CDR3, as DNA: TGCAGTGCTAAGGGAGAGAGCTATGGCTACACCTTC.

This clonotype was picked up many times. The chain recombines TRBV20-1 with TRBJ2-5; D gene unclear. Trimming left V 4 bases short and J 5 bases short, with 23 bases between. In germline, CDR1 is DFQATT, CDR2 SNEGSKA (reference sequence). CDR3 size: 16 residues. The CDR3, as DNA: TGCAGTGCTACGGGTGCCGCTGGCGCGTTTTCTGAGACCCAGTACTTC. It yields the protein CSATGAAGAFSETQYF.

The chain employs TRBV4-2 and TRBJ2-3; D not resolved. The CDR3 is made up of 16 amino acids. V was pared by 4 bases and J by 0 bases, with 14 bases between. Germline values: CDR1 LGHNA, CDR2 YNFKEQ. CDR3 region: CASSPPIGSSTDTQYF. The CDR3 nucleotides read TGTGCCAGCAGCCCACCCATTGGGTCTAGCACAGATACGCAGTATTTT.

This clonotype showed up many times. V and J are TRBV20-1 and TRBJ2-7, with unresolved D. Trimming cost V 1 base and J 5 bases, with 12 bases left between them. There are 13 residues in the CDR3. Germline CDR1 is DFQATT and CDR2 is SNEGSKA (reference sequence). CDR3 amino acids: CSARGDTFNEQYF. The CDR3 nucleotides read TGCAGTGCTAGAGGAGACACTTTCAACGAGCAGTACTTC.

This clonotype was counted ten times or more. The V call is TRBV9, the J call TRBJ1-2; 7 nucleotides match TRBD1. The CDR3 contains 13 residues. Per the germline V gene, CDR1 is SGDLS and CDR2 is YYNGEE. The V gene end was trimmed by 4 bases and the J gene end by 13 bases; junction bases not matched to a gene: 13. The CDR3 reads CASSLTPDRVVTF. The DNA for the CDR3 is TGTGCCAGCAGCTTAACGCCCGACAGGGTAGTCACCTTC.

This clonotype came up many times. The CDR3 here is CASSLGLANQETQYF. CDR3 nucleotides: TGCGCCAGCAGCTTGGGACTAGCGAATCAAGAGACCCAGTACTTC. V is TRBV5-1 and J is TRBJ2-5, with TRBD2 identical over 8 bases. The CDR3 consists of 15 residues. J was trimmed by 2 bases and V by 0 bases; bases with no gene match: 3. CDR1 is SGHRS and CDR2 is YFSETQ in the germline V gene.

This clonotype has ten or more counts. This sequence joins TRBV5-1 and TRBJ2-2; TRBD1 agrees at 7 bases. In germline, CDR1 is SGHRS, CDR2 YFSETQ. Trimming took 4 bases from V and 1 from J; bases not matched to a gene: 7. The length of the CDR3 is 16 residues. The CDR3, as DNA: TGCGCCAGCAGCCCGATGGGACAGATGAACACCGGGGAGCTGTTTTTT. It encodes CASSPMGQMNTGELFF. Supplemented by reference TRBV5-1 and TRBJ2-2, the full variable domain reads KAGVTQTPRYLIKTRGQQVTLSCSPISGHRSVSWYQQTPGQGLQFLFEYFSETQRNKGNFPGRFSGRQFSNSRSEMNVSTLELGDSALYLCASSPMGQMNTGELFFGEGSRLTVL.

This chain links TRBV12-3 or TRBV12-4 with TRBJ2-2; D unclear. This CDR3 is built from 14 residues. With 4 bases removed from V and 1 base from J, the gap between germline ends came to 7 bases. The CDR3 region has the DNA TGTGCCAGCAGTTCGGCTGGGAACACCGGGGAGCTGTTTTTT. Amino acids: CASSSAGNTGELFF.

This clonotype has ten or more counts. The genes are TRBV29-1 and TRBJ2-5; TRBD2 matches at 10 bases. The germline CDR1 and CDR2 sequences are SQVTM and ANQGSEA. V gave up 4 bases and J gave up 3 bases; unmatched junction bases: 2. The length of the CDR3 is 13 residues. The CDR3 sequence is CSVATSGEETQYF. In DNA form, the CDR3 reads TGCAGCGTTGCTACTAGCGGGGAAGAGACCCAGTACTTC.

This clonotype appeared many times. The rearrangement joins TRBV5-1 to TRBJ2-7; possibly TRBD1 for D (6 bases). The germline V gene has CDR1 SGHRS and CDR2 YFSETQ. There are 12 residues in the CDR3. Trimming shortened V by 0 bases and J by 7 bases, and 8 bases separated the two germline ends. CDR3 nucleotides: TGCGCCAGCAGCTTGGCCGACAGGGAGCAGTACTTC. This gives the protein CASSLADREQYF.

The chain carries TRBV5-5 and TRBJ2-5; D uncertain. Deletions cut 0 bases from V and 4 bases from J, with 10 bases between. Germline CDR1 is SGHKS and CDR2 is YYEKEE (reference sequence). The CDR3 length is 14 residues. The CDR3 loop is CASSLDFVAETQYF. The CDR3 DNA follows: TGTGCCAGCAGCTTGGATTTTGTGGCAGAGACCCAGTACTTC.

The chain recombines TRBV7-9 with TRBJ1-1; the D gene is possibly TRBD1 (6 bases). The CDR3 totals 13 residues. Trimming stripped 3 bases from V and 8 bases from J, with 13 bases between. CDR1 is SEHNR, CDR2 FQNEAQ, per germline (reference sequence). CDR3 nucleotides: TGTGCCAGCAGCTTCCAAAGGGGGGGAGAAGCTTTCTTT. Its protein is CASSFQRGGEAFF. Together with reference TRBV7-9 and TRBJ1-1, the CDR3 gives the full variable domain: DTGVSQNPRHKITKRGQNVTFRCDPISEHNRLYWYRQTLGQGPEFLTYFQNEAQLEKSRLLSDRFSAERPKGSFSTLEIQRTEQGDSAMYLCASSFQRGGEAFFGQGTRLTVV.

This clonotype appeared many times. The chain recombines TRBV9 with TRBJ2-3; perhaps TRBD2 as D (6 bases). The germline V and J ends were trimmed by 3 bases and 6 bases, with 17 bases remaining between them. Germline values: CDR1 SGDLS, CDR2 YYNGEE. The CDR3 is 15 amino acids. CDR3 region: CASSAGTHSRDTQYF. In DNA form, the CDR3 reads TGTGCCAGCAGCGCCGGGACTCACTCGAGGGATACGCAGTATTTT.

The sample holds many counts of this clonotype. This chain uses TRBV9 with TRBJ1-1; D is perhaps TRBD1 (5 bases). V lost 0 bases to trimming and J lost 7 bases, with 16 bases between them. The CDR3 sequence is 15 residues long. CDR1 and CDR2 (germline): SGDLS, YYNGEE. Here the CDR3 DNA reads TGTGCCAGCAGCGTAGGTACCCGGTTGGGGGATGAAGCTTTCTTT. The encoded protein is CASSVGTRLGDEAFF.

This clonotype was seen more than once but under ten times. V usage is TRBV30 and J usage is TRBJ2-7; no clear D gene. This CDR3 spans 13 amino acids. CDR1 is GTSNPN, CDR2 SVGIG, per germline (reference sequence). Trimming pared 2 bases from V and 4 bases from J, leaving 12 bases between. CDR3 sequence (DNA): TGTGCCTGGAGTTTGGGCCCGTCGTACGAGCAGTACTTC. This gives the protein CAWSLGPSYEQYF.

In its sample, this clonotype was seen many times. The chain carries TRBV12-3 or TRBV12-4 and TRBJ1-1; 9 bases map to TRBD1. V gave up 3 bases and J gave up 0 bases; unmatched junction bases: 5. CDR3 length equals 16 residues. Written as DNA, the CDR3 is TGTGCCAGCAGTTTTGGGACAGGGCGATTGAACACTGAAGCTTTCTTT. Protein sequence: CASSFGTGRLNTEAFF.

The table lists this clonotype with a few counts. This sequence joins TRBV7-9 and TRBJ1-5; 7 nucleotides line up with TRBD1. The CDR3 contains 17 residues. CDR1 is SEHNR, CDR2 FQNEAQ, per germline (reference sequence). Germline trimming cut 0 bases from V and 4 bases from J; bases unmatched to any gene: 9. The CDR3 protein is CASSLANYRGVNQPQHF. CDR3 in DNA: TGTGCCAGCAGCTTAGCTAATTACAGGGGCGTAAATCAGCCCCAGCATTTT.

The V gene is TRBV7-9, the J gene TRBJ1-1; no reliable D call. Per the germline V gene, CDR1 is SEHNR and CDR2 is FQNEAQ (reference sequence). CDR3 length: 15 amino acids. V lost 1 base and J 0 bases, leaving 9 bases between the germline ends. In DNA, the CDR3 is TGTGCCAGCAGCTTAGGGGTGGTACTGAACACTGAAGCTTTCTTT. Translated, it gives CASSLGVVLNTEAFF.

This clonotype was detected many times. V and J are TRBV7-2 and TRBJ2-2; maybe TRBD2 (6 bases). Germline V gene data show CDR1 as SGHTA and CDR2 as FQGNSA. This CDR3 contains 14 residues. V was trimmed by 6 bases and J by 3 bases, leaving 11 bases between them. CDR3 nucleotide sequence: TGTGCCAGCAGTCCCGGGACTTACACCGGGGAGCTGTTTTTT. Translating gives CASSPGTYTGELFF.

This clonotype was observed a handful of times. V usage is TRBV20-1 and J usage is TRBJ1-5, with D hard to call. Trimming stripped 3 bases from V and 11 bases from J, with 17 bases between. Germline V lookup: CDR1 DFQATT, CDR2 SNEGSKA (reference sequence). There are 13 residues in the CDR3. CDR3 residues: CSASYVEPFTQHF. CDR3 sequence (DNA): TGCAGTGCTAGTTACGTCGAGCCATTTACCCAGCATTTT.

Many counts were recorded for this clonotype. The chain couples TRBV5-1 to TRBJ1-3; D remains ambiguous. Deletions cut 4 bases from V and 2 bases from J, with 7 bases between. Germline values: CDR1 SGHRS, CDR2 YFSETQ. The CDR3 spans 13 residues. The CDR3, as DNA: TGCGCCAGCAGCGCCCAGCCTGGAAACACCATATATTTT. It specifies CASSAQPGNTIYF.

Many counts were recorded for this clonotype. The genes are TRBV27 and TRBJ2-1, with no clear D. With 5 bases removed from V and 8 bases from J, the gap between germline ends came to 7 bases. The CDR3 is made up of 11 amino acids. The germline CDR1 and CDR2 sequences are MNHEY and SMNVEV (reference sequence). The chain's CDR3 is CASSTSYEQFF. As DNA, the CDR3 is TGTGCCAGCAGTACGAGTTATGAGCAGTTCTTC.

This clonotype has at least ten counts. The V call is TRBV12-3 or TRBV12-4, the J call TRBJ2-2; D could derive from TRBD1 or TRBD2 (6 bases each). V lost 6 bases, J lost 2 bases, and 10 bases lay in between. The CDR3 is 14 residues long. CDR3 sequence reads: CASRAGHNTGELFF. In DNA form, the CDR3 reads TGTGCCAGCAGGGCGGGACATAACACCGGGGAGCTGTTTTTT.